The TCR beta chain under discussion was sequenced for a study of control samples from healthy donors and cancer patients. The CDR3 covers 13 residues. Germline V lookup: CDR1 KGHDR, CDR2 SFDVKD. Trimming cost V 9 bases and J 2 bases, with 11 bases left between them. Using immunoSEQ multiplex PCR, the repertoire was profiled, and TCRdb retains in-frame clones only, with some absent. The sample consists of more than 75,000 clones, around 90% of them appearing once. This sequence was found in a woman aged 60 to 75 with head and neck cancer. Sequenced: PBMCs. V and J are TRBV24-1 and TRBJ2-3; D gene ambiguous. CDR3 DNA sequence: TGTGCCACCCGCGGACCTAACACAGATACGCAGTATTTT. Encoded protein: CATRGPNTDTQYF.